Following are 17 T cell receptor beta chains from one sample sequenced in a study of memory CD4+ T cells and cytomegalovirus serostatus. Single viable CD3+CD4+CD8-CD45RO+ cells were sorted as the memory CD4+ T cells. The assay was immunoSEQ multiplex PCR, and TCRdb's table has in-frame clones only and misses some. The sample yields 85,000 to 100,000 clones, 80% seen once. The material sequenced was memory CD4+ T cells from blood. These receptors originate from an adult in good health and CMV-seropositive.

The CDR3 bases are TGTGCCAGCAGCTTGGGACAGACCAATGAGCAGTTCTTC. It yields the protein CASSLGQTNEQFF. The rearrangement uses TRBV5-4 and TRBJ2-1; a possible D gene is TRBD1 (5 bases). The V gene's germline CDR1 is SGHNT and CDR2 YYREEE (reference sequence). V gave up 0 bases and J gave up 6 bases, with 7 bases separating them. This CDR3 has 13 amino acids.

V gene TRBV6-1 combines with J gene TRBJ1-4; 8 bases agree with TRBD1. The CDR3 loop spans 18 amino acids. The germline gives CDR1 MNHNS, CDR2 SASEGT. The ends lost 2 bases at V and 9 bases at J; junction bases unmatched: 17. CDR3: CASSEQGTGLGGEKKLFF. DNA for the CDR3: TGTGCCAGCAGTGAACAAGGGACAGGCCTTGGGGGAGAGAAAAAACTGTTTTTT.

The J gene is TRBJ1-4, the V gene TRBV5-1; D is undetermined. The CDR3 consists of 16 residues. Deletions cut 0 bases from V and 2 bases from J, with 11 bases between. The germline V gene has CDR1 SGHRS and CDR2 YFSETQ. The CDR3, as DNA: TGCGCCAGCAGCTTGGTGTTGAGCTCGACTAATGAAAAACTGTTTTTT. This sequence encodes CASSLVLSSTNEKLFF.

V is TRBV9 and J is TRBJ2-5, with 10 bases that match TRBD1. The V gene's germline CDR1 is SGDLS and CDR2 YYNGEE. Germline trimming cut 1 base from V and 5 bases from J; bases unmatched to any gene: 5. This CDR3 comprises 15 residues. CDR3 loop: CASSVMGGQGETQYF. CDR3 nucleotide sequence: TGTGCCAGCAGCGTAATGGGGGGACAGGGGGAGACCCAGTACTTC.

The chain recombines TRBV5-4 with TRBJ1-2, with 10 bases lining up with TRBD1. Germline trimming cut 6 bases from V and 3 bases from J; bases unmatched to any gene: 14. Germline-derived CDR1 and CDR2 are SGHNT and YYREEE (reference sequence). CDR3 size: 17 residues. CDR3 in amino acids: CASTPTRGTGEDYGYTF. The CDR3 region has the DNA TGTGCCAGCACCCCTACGAGGGGGACAGGGGAGGACTATGGCTACACCTTC.

The J gene is TRBJ2-1, the V gene TRBV5-6; 8 bases are shared with TRBD2. CDR3 size: 15 residues. CDR1 is SGHDT, CDR2 YYEEEE, per germline. Trimming cost V 4 bases and J 8 bases; bases outside gene matches: 11. CDR3 amino acids: CASSPTGLVFDEQFF. CDR3 DNA sequence: TGTGCCAGCAGCCCGACGGGACTAGTTTTCGATGAGCAGTTCTTC.

The chain links TRBV11-1 to TRBJ2-2, with 7 nucleotides matching TRBD1. The CDR3 covers 15 residues. With V trimmed by 5 bases and J by 4 bases, 7 bases remained unmatched. CDR1 is SGHAT and CDR2 is FQDESV in the germline V gene (reference sequence). The CDR3 nucleotides read TGTGCCAGCAGCGCGACAGGGTCGCTCACCGGGGAGCTGTTTTTT. It translates to CASSATGSLTGELFF.

The rearrangement uses TRBV19 and TRBJ2-1, with a possible D match to TRBD1 (7 bases). Germline values: CDR1 LNHDA, CDR2 SQIVND (reference sequence). V was cut by 10 bases and J by 15 bases, with 22 bases left in between. The CDR3 is 12 amino acids. The CDR3 DNA reads as TGTGCCACCTCAGACAGGGTCGGGACTTGGTTCTTC. Amino acid sequence: CATSDRVGTWFF.

CDR3 nucleotides: TGTGCCAGCAGTCCCCACGCTAGCGGTAAAAACATTCAGTACTTC. It is translated as CASSPHASGKNIQYF. V and J are TRBV28 and TRBJ2-4; 7 nucleotides line up with TRBD2. V was clipped by 5 bases and J by 4 bases; unmatched bases: 8. The CDR3 extends over 15 amino acids. Germline V lookup: CDR1 MDHEN, CDR2 SYDVKM.

This sequence joins TRBV28 and TRBJ2-1; 8 nucleotides line up with TRBD2. The germline CDR1 and CDR2 sequences are MDHEN and SYDVKM. This CDR3 has 15 residues. With V trimmed by 7 bases and J by 12 bases, 17 bases remained unmatched. The CDR3, as DNA: TGTGCCAGCACCGCGGGAGCGGGAGCCAAAAGGAGGCAGTTCTTC. This gives the protein CASTAGAGAKRRQFF.

This sequence joins TRBV7-3 and TRBJ2-2; TRBD2 matches 7 bases. CDR3 size: 19 residues. Germline V gene data show CDR1 as SGHTA and CDR2 as FQGTGA. Unmatched junction bases numbered 13, after V lost 1 base and J lost 2 bases. The CDR3 DNA reads TGTGCCAGCAGCTTAAGGCTTCGGGCGGGAGTTGATAACACCGGGGAGCTGTTTTTT. This encodes CASSLRLRAGVDNTGELFF. The whole variable domain, remainder taken from reference TRBV7-3 and TRBJ2-2, is GAGVSQTPSNKVTEKGKYVELRCDPISGHTALYWYRQSLGQGPEFLIYFQGTGAADDSGLPNDRFFAVRPEGSVSTLKIQRTERGDSAVYLCASSLRLRAGVDNTGELFFGEGSRLTVL.

This clone came up a few times. The chain joins TRBV21-1 to TRBJ1-1. TRBV21-1 is a pseudogene locus. The CDR3 has 13 amino acids. The CDR3 sequence: CASSKAADTEAFF. The CDR3 DNA sequence: TGTGCCAGCAGCAAAGCTGCCGACACTGAAGCTTTCTTT.

This chain uses TRBV7-9 with TRBJ2-1; D call uncertain. This CDR3 is 14 amino acids long. Germline assignment: CDR1 SEHNR and CDR2 FQNEAQ (reference sequence). V lost 5 bases to trimming and J lost 7 bases, with 15 bases between them. CDR3 nucleotide sequence: TGTGCCAGCAGCCAAGGGTGGGCGACGAATGAGCAGTTCTTC. Its translation is CASSQGWATNEQFF.

This clone was detected only a few times. V is TRBV7-9 and J is TRBJ1-2; 8 positions agree with TRBD1. The CDR3 consists of 14 residues. Germline CDR1 reads SEHNR; CDR2 reads FQNEAQ (reference sequence). V gave up 7 bases and J gave up 5 bases; unmatched junction bases: 9. CDR3 DNA: TGTGCCAGCAATCCAGGGGGCGCCGAGTATGGCTACACCTTC. Amino acids: CASNPGGAEYGYTF.

V and J are TRBV4-1 and TRBJ2-6; D might be TRBD1 (6 bases). The germline V gene has CDR1 MGHRA and CDR2 YSYEKL. The germline V and J ends were trimmed by 3 bases and 1 base, with 7 bases remaining between them. CDR3 length: 15 amino acids. CDR3 coding DNA: TGCGCCAGCAGCCATACAGGGTCTGGGGCCAACGTCCTGACTTTC. This codes for CASSHTGSGANVLTF.

V gene TRBV1 combines with J gene TRBJ2-2; TRBD2 is the table's D call, not checked against the DNA. TRBV1 is assigned pseudogene status. The CDR3 contains 18 residues. The CDR3 reads CTSSPNLAGVGGTGELFF. CDR3 coding DNA: TGCACCAGCAGCCCCAATCTAGCGGGAGTGGGAGGGACCGGGGAGCTGTTTTTT.

The rearrangement joins TRBV6-5 to TRBJ1-1; D is undetermined. The CDR3 is 11 amino acids. The V end lost 2 bases, the J end lost 6 bases, and 4 bases lay between the germline ends. Germline CDR1 reads MNHEY; CDR2 reads SVGAGI. The CDR3 is CASSYLSEAFF. CDR3 nucleotide sequence: TGTGCCAGCAGTTACCTATCTGAAGCTTTCTTT.